A single sample gave rise to the 21 T cell receptor beta chains below, sequenced in a study of shared clonotypes between healthy human individuals. The table came from immunoSEQ multiplex PCR; TCRdb's copy has only in-frame clones and leaves some out. The repertoire consists of about 1 million clones, with roughly 75% occurring once and the leading ten covering over 1.3%. The sample consisted of memory CD4+ T cells sorted from blood. Subset described: CD45RA-negative fraction. These receptors all stem from a man younger than 35 in good health.

This clone was counted only a few times. The chain joins TRBV27 to TRBJ1-1, with 7 bases that match TRBD1. The CDR3 covers 13 residues. V dropped 7 bases and J dropped 4; count of bases not matched to a gene: 6. In germline, CDR1 is MNHEY, CDR2 SMNVEV (reference sequence). This chain's CDR3 is CASNPAGGTEAFF. The CDR3, as DNA: TGTGCCAGCAACCCTGCAGGGGGCACTGAAGCTTTCTTT.

The V call is TRBV7-2, the J call TRBJ2-3; a weak D match, TRBD1 (5 bases). CDR3 length equals 13 residues. Germline values: CDR1 SGHTA, CDR2 FQGNSA. Deletions cut 10 bases from V and 0 bases from J, with 11 bases between. The chain's CDR3 is CATARASTDTQYF. CDR3 sequence (DNA): TGTGCCACCGCCAGGGCTAGCACAGATACGCAGTATTTT.

A few counts support this clone. At the DNA level, this CDR3 is encoded by other sequences in the same sample as well. V gene TRBV27 combines with J gene TRBJ1-5; 7 bases are a match to TRBD1. In germline, CDR1 is MNHEY, CDR2 SMNVEV (reference sequence). The trim removed 5 bases at V and 2 bases at J, leaving 3 bases unmatched. This CDR3 region has 14 residues. The CDR3 sequence is CASSLGQGNQPQHF. The CDR3 coding sequence is TGTGCCAGCAGTCTTGGACAGGGCAATCAGCCCCAGCATTTT.

V usage is TRBV18 and J usage is TRBJ2-7; 7 bases match TRBD2. V dropped 3 bases and J dropped 5; count of bases not matched to a gene: 7. CDR3 size: 14 residues. CDR1 KGHSH and CDR2 LQKENI come from the germline V gene. The CDR3 nucleotides are TGTGCCAGCTCACCGCCGACTAGCTTCCACGAGCAGTACTTC. As protein: CASSPPTSFHEQYF.

V gene TRBV6-5 combines with J gene TRBJ2-2, with D unclear. This CDR3 spans 13 amino acids. Per germline, CDR1 MNHEY and CDR2 SVGAGI. V was clipped by 6 bases and J by 8 bases, with 13 bases between them. CDR3 region: CASSIEGWGELFF. The CDR3 bases are TGTGCCAGCAGCATAGAAGGTTGGGGGGAGCTGTTTTTT.

V is TRBV10-2 and J is TRBJ2-3, with 7 nucleotides matching TRBD2. Losses at the gene ends were 6 bases for V and 5 bases for J; bases not matched to a gene: 5. Germline V gene data show CDR1 as WSHSY and CDR2 as SAAADI. The CDR3 has 13 residues. The CDR3 DNA reads TGCGCCAGCAGGGGAGGGGCCTTAGATACGCAGTATTTT. Translated: CASRGGALDTQYF.

The rearrangement uses TRBV30 and TRBJ2-7, with D perhaps matching TRBD1 (6 bases). V lost 5 bases and J 6 bases, leaving 11 bases between the germline ends. The CDR3 is 11 amino acids. Germline V CDR1 and CDR2: GTSNPN, SVGIG (reference sequence). The CDR3 nucleotides are TGTGCCTGGCAAGACAGGAGCGAGCAGTACTTC. Translated: CAWQDRSEQYF.

Turning to this clone: Additional DNA sequences in this sample encode the identical CDR3. The rearrangement links TRBV18 to TRBJ1-5; 8 bases line up with TRBD1. This CDR3 is built from 14 residues. J gave up 4 bases and V 3 bases, and 2 bases lay outside the gene matches. Germline loops: CDR1 KGHSH, CDR2 LQKENI. The CDR3 reads CASSPGQENQPQHF. CDR3 in DNA: TGTGCCAGCTCACCGGGACAGGAGAATCAGCCCCAGCATTTT.

Only a few counts were recorded for this clone. The chain joins TRBV27 to TRBJ2-7, with D possibly TRBD1 on 6 matching bases. Trimming left V 5 bases short and J 7 bases short, with 18 bases between. This CDR3 contains 14 residues. Germline V gene data show CDR1 as MNHEY and CDR2 as SMNVEV (reference sequence). CDR3 nucleotides: TGTGCCAGCAGTCTAAATCGACAGGCCGTGGAGCAGTACTTC. This encodes CASSLNRQAVEQYF.

This clone was counted between two and nine times. This chain connects TRBV7-3 to TRBJ2-1, with D unresolved. The CDR3 contains 13 residues. V lost 4 bases, J lost 10 bases, and 14 bases lay in between. Germline V gives CDR1 SGHTA, CDR2 FQGTGA. The CDR3 spells CASSSQRLEEQFF. DNA of the CDR3: TGTGCCAGCAGCTCCCAAAGACTGGAGGAGCAGTTCTTC.

Only one count was recorded for this clone. V and J are TRBV5-1 and TRBJ1-5; 8 bases match TRBD1. Germline V gene lookup returns CDR1 SGHRS and CDR2 YFSETQ. CDR3 size: 17 residues. The V gene end was trimmed by 3 bases and the J gene end by 4 bases; junction bases not matched to a gene: 12. The DNA of the CDR3 is TGCGCCAGCAGCTATTCCCCGGGACAGGAGCTTAATCAGCCCCAGCATTTT. Translating it yields CASSYSPGQELNQPQHF.

The genes are TRBV29-1 and TRBJ2-7, with TRBD2 as a possible D gene (5 bases). Germline V gene lookup returns CDR1 SQVTM and CDR2 ANQGSEA. The CDR3 is made up of 11 amino acids. With 4 bases removed from V and 6 bases from J, the gap between germline ends came to 10 bases. CDR3 residues: CSVGTWGEQYF. The CDR3 DNA sequence: TGCAGCGTTGGGACTTGGGGCGAGCAGTACTTC.

J is TRBJ1-6 and V is TRBV27, with 10 bases lining up with TRBD1. Germline CDR1 is MNHEY and CDR2 is SMNVEV (reference sequence). Trimming removed 4 bases from V and 7 bases from J; junction bases left unmatched: 4. The CDR3 covers 15 residues. CDR3 DNA sequence: TGTGCCAGCAGTTCCCAGGACAGGGGGAATTCACCCCTCCACTTT. Protein product: CASSSQDRGNSPLHF.

The chain recombines TRBV2 with TRBJ2-7, with D possibly TRBD2 on 5 matching bases. CDR3 length: 15 amino acids. Germline V gene data show CDR1 as SNHLY and CDR2 as FYNNEI. V lost 4 bases and J 4 bases, leaving 17 bases between the germline ends. DNA for the CDR3: TGTGCCAGCAGTGCCGAGGTGCTAGCCAAATACGAGCAGTACTTC. Its translation: CASSAEVLAKYEQYF.

Of note for this clone: The same CDR3 can be traced to other DNA sequences in this sample. CDR3 DNA sequence: TGTGCCAGCAGCTTGTCCCAGGCGCAAGAGACCCAGTACTTC. This encodes CASSLSQAQETQYF. V gene TRBV7-2 combines with J gene TRBJ2-5; no clear D gene. The germline CDR1 and CDR2 sequences are SGHTA and FQGNSA. The CDR3 has 14 residues. V lost 3 bases and J lost 2, with 10 bases in between.

This sequence joins TRBV5-5 and TRBJ2-3; D is ambiguous. V was pared by 4 bases and J by 0 bases, with 12 bases between. Germline values: CDR1 SGHKS, CDR2 YYEKEE (reference sequence). This CDR3 contains 15 residues. For the CDR3, the DNA is TGTGCCAGCAGCCCCGAAGGCGCTAGCACAGATACGCAGTATTTT. Translating gives CASSPEGASTDTQYF.

The V call is TRBV6-6, the J call TRBJ2-3; weak D call: TRBD1 (6 bases). The V gene's germline CDR1 is MNHNY and CDR2 SVGAGI (reference sequence). This CDR3 has 15 amino acids. V was shortened by 8 bases and J by 2 bases, with 17 bases between the two germline ends. CDR3: CASGDTMSFTDTQYF. CDR3 DNA: TGTGCCAGCGGGGACACAATGAGCTTCACAGATACGCAGTATTTT.

This clone was seen only once. This chain joins TRBV5-3 and TRBJ2-1; 9 positions match TRBD2. TRBV5-3 is classed as an ORF, of uncertain function. The CDR3 loop spans 16 amino acids. Germline trimming cut 1 base from V and 7 bases from J; bases unmatched to any gene: 9. In DNA, the CDR3 is TGTGCCAGAAGCTTGTCGGCGGGAGGGCCGCGGAATGAGCAGTTCTTC. Translation: CARSLSAGGPRNEQFF.

V is TRBV4-2 and J is TRBJ2-7; 12 bases are shared with TRBD1. This CDR3 is 18 amino acids long. Looked up from germline, CDR1 is LGHNA and CDR2 is YNFKEQ. The V segment lost 0 bases and the J segment 4 bases; nucleotides outside the gene matches: 10. The CDR3 reads CASSQDSTTGQGAYEQYF. CDR3 nucleotide sequence: TGTGCCAGCAGCCAAGATTCGACCACGGGACAGGGGGCGTACGAGCAGTACTTC.

This clone was seen once. The rearrangement links TRBV7-2 to TRBJ2-3; 7 nucleotides match TRBD2. Trimming removed 0 bases from V and 1 base from J; junction bases left unmatched: 10. This CDR3 contains 18 residues. Germline V gene lookup returns CDR1 SGHTA and CDR2 FQGNSA. The DNA of the CDR3 is TGTGCCAGCAGCTTAGCCTATCCTAGCGGAGGGGGCACAGATACGCAGTATTTT. Translated, it gives CASSLAYPSGGGTDTQYF.

The chain combines TRBV19 with TRBJ2-5; 9 bases agree with TRBD1. Germline V gives CDR1 LNHDA, CDR2 SQIVND (reference sequence). The CDR3 has 15 amino acids. Losses at the gene ends were 5 bases for V and 1 base for J; bases not matched to a gene: 5. DNA of the CDR3: TGTGCCAGTAGTTCGGACAGGGGATTCCAAGAGACCCAGTACTTC. As protein: CASSSDRGFQETQYF.